These 10 T cell receptor beta chains share one sample of origin, sequenced in a study of blood T cell repertoires in COVID-19. Assay: immunoSEQ multiplex PCR; the TCRdb copy retains only in-frame clones and omits some. The sample lists about 330,000 clones; 70% to 90% were seen once. The sequenced sample was peripheral blood. These receptors were collected from a woman aged 50 to 60 with active or convalescent COVID-19.

This sequence joins TRBV29-1 and TRBJ2-7; 10 bases align to TRBD1. V lost 6 bases, J lost 7 bases, and 12 bases stayed unmatched. Germline V gene lookup returns CDR1 SQVTM and CDR2 ANQGSEA. There are 14 residues in the CDR3. Here the CDR3 reads CSVASGTGAVEQYF. As DNA, the CDR3 is TGCAGCGTAGCCTCCGGGACAGGGGCGGTAGAGCAGTACTTC.

The chain joins TRBV3-1 (or the pseudogene TRBV3-2) to TRBJ2-5, with 8 bases matching TRBD1. The V and J ends lost 3 bases and 0 bases, in that order; junction bases with no gene match: 6. Per germline, CDR1 LGHDT and CDR2 YNNKEL (reference sequence). The CDR3 is made up of 16 amino acids. The DNA of the CDR3 is TGTGCCAGCAGCCACTATCTGGACAGGGACCAAGAGACCCAGTACTTC. Translating it yields CASSHYLDRDQETQYF.

The genes are TRBV21-1 and TRBJ1-4; the tabulated D call, TRBD1, remains unverified against the DNA. TRBV21-1 is a known pseudogene. The CDR3 spans 15 residues. The CDR3 protein is CASSKAPQFNEKLFF. The CDR3 nucleotides are TGTGCCAGCAGCAAAGCGCCACAGTTTAATGAAAAACTGTTTTTT.

In nucleotides, the CDR3 is TGTGCCTGGTCGGTCCCGGGACAGGGGGGGATGGATACGCAGTATTTT. Its protein product is CAWSVPGQGGMDTQYF. The chain employs TRBV30 and TRBJ2-3, with 11 bases aligning to TRBD1. The length of the CDR3 is 16 residues. CDR1 and CDR2 from the germline V gene are GTSNPN and SVGIG (reference sequence). Unmatched junction bases numbered 13, after V lost 5 bases and J lost 6 bases.

The chain recombines TRBV19 with TRBJ2-1, with 9 bases aligning to TRBD2. V dropped 9 bases and J dropped 0; count of bases not matched to a gene: 12. The CDR3 loop spans 17 amino acids. The germline gives CDR1 LNHDA, CDR2 SQIVND (reference sequence). The CDR3 protein is CASRASGIASSYNEQFF. The CDR3 region has the DNA TGTGCCAGCAGGGCTAGCGGGATTGCCAGCTCCTACAATGAGCAGTTCTTC.

The chain carries TRBV2 and TRBJ2-6, with D tentatively TRBD2 (6 bases). This CDR3 region has 16 residues. Germline V gene lookup returns CDR1 SNHLY and CDR2 FYNNEI. The V end was cut by 7 bases, the J end by 2 bases, with 15 bases between. DNA of the CDR3: TGTGCCAGCAAACGGGGCGGGACGGCTGGGGCCAACGTCCTGACTTTC. Encoded protein: CASKRGGTAGANVLTF.

The genes are TRBV4-3 and TRBJ2-4; weak D call: TRBD2 (6 bases). The length of the CDR3 is 21 residues. Trimming took 1 base from V and 5 from J, leaving 30 bases between them. From germline, CDR1 is LGHNA and CDR2 YSLEER. In DNA, the CDR3 is TGCGCCAGCAGCCAAGTCTTGAGTGGACCCTGGGCGGGGCGCGGGGAAAACATTCAGTACTTC. This encodes CASSQVLSGPWAGRGENIQYF.

The rearrangement joins TRBV6-2 or TRBV6-3 to TRBJ2-7, with a weak D call TRBD2 (5 bases). Germline V gene sequence: CDR1 MNHEY, CDR2 SVGEGT. Trimming pared 6 bases from V and 2 bases from J, leaving 17 bases between. This CDR3 is 15 amino acids long. The CDR3 reads CASSHLGSGTYEQYF. The DNA for the CDR3 is TGTGCCAGCAGCCATTTGGGGTCGGGGACCTACGAGCAGTACTTC.

The V gene is TRBV5-8, the J gene TRBJ1-5; 9 bases are shared with TRBD1. CDR1 SGHTS and CDR2 YDEGEE come from the germline V gene. The V and J ends lost 1 base and 2 bases, in that order; junction bases with no gene match: 13. The length of the CDR3 is 19 residues. The CDR3 loop reads CASSLLPGTGKFGNQPQHF. The CDR3, as DNA: TGTGCCAGCAGCTTGTTACCTGGGACAGGGAAATTCGGCAATCAGCCCCAGCATTTT. Together with reference TRBV5-8 and TRBJ1-5, the CDR3 gives the full variable domain: EAGVTQSPTHLIKTRGQQATLRCSPISGHTSVYWYQQALGLGLQFLLWYDEGEERNRGNFPPRFSGRQFPNYSSELNVNALELEDSALYLCASSLLPGTGKFGNQPQHFGDGTRLSIL.

The CDR3: CASSLPGGETQYF. The CDR3 DNA is TGTGCCAGCAGCCTGCCAGGTGGAGAGACCCAGTACTTC. The genes are TRBV3-1 (or the pseudogene TRBV3-2) and TRBJ2-5, with D unresolved. The CDR3 totals 13 residues. The V end was cut by 4 bases, the J end by 4 bases, with 10 bases between. CDR1 and CDR2 from the germline V gene are LGHDT and YNNKEL (reference sequence).